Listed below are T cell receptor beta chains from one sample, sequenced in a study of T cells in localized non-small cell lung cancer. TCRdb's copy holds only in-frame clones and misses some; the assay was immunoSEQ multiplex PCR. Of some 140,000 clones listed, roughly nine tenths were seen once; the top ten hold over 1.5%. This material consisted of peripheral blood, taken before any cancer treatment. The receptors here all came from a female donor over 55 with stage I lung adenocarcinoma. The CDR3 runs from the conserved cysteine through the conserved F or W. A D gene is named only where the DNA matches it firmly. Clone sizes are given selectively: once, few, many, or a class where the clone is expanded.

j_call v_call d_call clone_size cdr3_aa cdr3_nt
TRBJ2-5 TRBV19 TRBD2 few CASRTQAGEWGTQYF TGTGCCAGTAGGACACAAGCGGGAGAATGGGGGACCCAGTACTTC
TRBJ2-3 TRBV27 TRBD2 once CASSIGLAADTQYF TGTGCCAGCAGTATCGGACTAGCGGCAGATACGCAGTATTTT
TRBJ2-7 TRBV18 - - CASSPRTSPENEQYF TGTGCCAGCTCACCTAGGACCTCCCCCGAGAACGAGCAGTACTTC
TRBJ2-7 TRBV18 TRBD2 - CASSPFRGGNYEQYF TGTGCCAGCTCACCATTTCGCGGGGGAAATTACGAGCAGTACTTC
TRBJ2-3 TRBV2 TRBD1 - CASSPGQGTDTQYF TGTGCCAGCAGTCCAGGACAGGGCACAGATACGCAGTATTTT
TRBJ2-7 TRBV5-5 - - CASSLGTGIGEQYF TGTGCCAGCAGCTTAGGCACAGGGATCGGCGAGCAGTACTTC
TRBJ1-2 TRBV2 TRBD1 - CASHTAFLLTGGGNGYTF TGTGCCAGCCACACAGCTTTTTTACTGACAGGGGGCGGGAATGGCTACACCTTC
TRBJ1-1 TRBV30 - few CAWSGGFEAFF TGTGCCTGGAGTGGGGGTTTTGAAGCTTTCTTT
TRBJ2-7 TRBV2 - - CASSAPGAYEQYF TGTGCCAGCAGTGCACCAGGGGCCTACGAGCAGTACTTC
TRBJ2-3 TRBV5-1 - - CASSFSSGRSTDTQYF TGCGCCAGCAGCTTCTCCTCGGGACGGAGCACAGATACGCAGTATTTT
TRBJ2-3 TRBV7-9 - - CASSPTGNTDTQYF TGTGCCAGCAGCCCCACCGGGAACACAGATACGCAGTATTTT
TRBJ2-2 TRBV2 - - CASNQAGDTGELFF TGTGCCAGCAATCAAGCAGGGGACACCGGGGAGCTGTTTTTT
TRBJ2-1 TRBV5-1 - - CASSLPSSGFGYNEQFF TGCGCCAGCAGCTTGCCCAGTTCCGGATTTGGCTACAATGAGCAGTTCTTC
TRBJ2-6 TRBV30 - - CARSGANVLTF TGTGCCCGCTCTGGGGCCAACGTCCTGACTTTC
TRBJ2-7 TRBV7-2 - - CASSLAGGAYEQYF TGTGCCAGCAGCTTAGCGGGTGGAGCCTACGAGCAGTACTTC
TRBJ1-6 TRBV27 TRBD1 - CASSLRDRGVGSPLHF TGTGCCAGCAGTTTGCGCGACAGGGGAGTGGGTTCACCCCTCCACTTT
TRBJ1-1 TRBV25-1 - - CASSELGQGHIAEAFF TGTGCCAGCAGTGAACTGGGGCAGGGCCATATCGCTGAAGCTTTCTTT
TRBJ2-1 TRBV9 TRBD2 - CASSVNSGRNNEQFF TGTGCCAGCAGCGTCAATAGCGGGAGAAACAATGAGCAGTTCTTC
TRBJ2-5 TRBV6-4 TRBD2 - CASSVNGGFQETQYF TGTGCCAGCAGTGTAAACGGGGGGTTCCAAGAGACCCAGTACTTC
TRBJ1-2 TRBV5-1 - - CASSPGQRYYGYTF TGCGCCAGCAGCCCTGGACAGCGCTATTATGGCTACACCTTC
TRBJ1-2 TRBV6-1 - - CASRPAGVGYTF TGTGCCAGCAGACCGGCGGGGGTCGGCTACACCTTC
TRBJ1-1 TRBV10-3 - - CAISEMGANTEAFF TGTGCCATCAGTGAAATGGGCGCGAACACTGAAGCTTTCTTT
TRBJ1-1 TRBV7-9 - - CASSASGGSEAFF TGTGCCAGCAGCGCCTCCGGGGGCAGTGAAGCTTTCTTT
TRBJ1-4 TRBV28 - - CASSSGSQEKLFF TGTGCCAGCAGTTCGGGCTCTCAGGAAAAACTGTTTTTT
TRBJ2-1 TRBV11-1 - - CASSFSAYNEQFF TGTGCCAGCAGCTTTTCTGCATACAATGAGCAGTTCTTC
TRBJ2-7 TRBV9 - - CASSVAGPSYEQYF TGTGCCAGCAGCGTAGCGGGGCCCTCCTACGAGCAGTACTTC
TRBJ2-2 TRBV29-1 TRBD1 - CSVGPRTGPNTGELFF TGCAGCGTTGGTCCGAGGACAGGGCCGAACACCGGGGAGCTGTTTTTT
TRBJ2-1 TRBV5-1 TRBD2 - CASRIAGGLWDEQFF TGCGCCAGCAGGATAGCGGGAGGCCTCTGGGATGAGCAGTTCTTC
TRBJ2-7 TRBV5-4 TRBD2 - CASSGREGYEQYF TGTGCCAGCAGCGGCAGGGAGGGCTACGAGCAGTACTTC
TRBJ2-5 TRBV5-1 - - CASSLVLGPETQYF TGCGCCAGCAGCTTGGTCCTAGGTCCAGAGACCCAGTACTTC
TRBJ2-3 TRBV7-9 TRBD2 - CASSLSSGRSDTQYF TGTGCCAGCAGCTTATCTAGCGGGAGATCAGATACGCAGTATTTT
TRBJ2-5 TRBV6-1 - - CASSDKDLQETQYF TGTGCCAGCAGTGATAAGGACTTGCAAGAGACCCAGTACTTC
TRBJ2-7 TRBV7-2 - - CASSLSGVTYEQYF TGTGCCAGCAGCTTATCTGGCGTAACCTACGAGCAGTACTTC
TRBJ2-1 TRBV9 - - CASSVYVGNNEQFF TGTGCCAGCAGCGTATACGTCGGAAACAATGAGCAGTTCTTC
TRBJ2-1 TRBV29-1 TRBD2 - CSGDGLADNEQFF TGCAGCGGGGACGGACTAGCGGACAATGAGCAGTTCTTC
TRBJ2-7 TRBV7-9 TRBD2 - CASRPGLALGMRSYEQYF TGTGCCAGCAGGCCGGGACTAGCTCTAGGTATGCGCTCCTACGAGCAGTACTTC